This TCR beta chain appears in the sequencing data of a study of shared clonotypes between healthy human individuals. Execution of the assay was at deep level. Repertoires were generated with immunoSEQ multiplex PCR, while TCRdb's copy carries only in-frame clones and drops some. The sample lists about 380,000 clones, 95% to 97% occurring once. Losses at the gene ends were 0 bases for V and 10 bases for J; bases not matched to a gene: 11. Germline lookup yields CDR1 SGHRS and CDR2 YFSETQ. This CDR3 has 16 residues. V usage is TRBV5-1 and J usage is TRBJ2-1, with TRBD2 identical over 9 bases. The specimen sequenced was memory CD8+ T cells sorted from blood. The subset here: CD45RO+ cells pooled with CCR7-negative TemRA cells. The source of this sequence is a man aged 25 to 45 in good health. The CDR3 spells CASSLDGAGGPEEQFF. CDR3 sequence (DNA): TGCGCCAGCAGCTTGGATGGAGCGGGAGGCCCGGAAGAGCAGTTCTTC. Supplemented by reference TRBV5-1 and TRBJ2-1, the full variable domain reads KAGVTQTPRYLIKTRGQQVTLSCSPISGHRSVSWYQQTPGQGLQFLFEYFSETQRNKGNFPGRFSGRQFSNSRSEMNVSTLELGDSALYLCASSLDGAGGPEEQFFGPGTRLTVL.